This T cell receptor beta chain was sequenced in a study of immune evolution from preneoplasia to lung adenocarcinoma. Study conclusions and caveats: Normal lung had the highest top T cell clone frequencies.

Between 2014 and 2017, patients underwent resection in Japan or China. The CDR3 runs 15 residues. The junction had 6 bases not matched to a gene; V was cut back by 3 bases and J by 8 bases. Germline-derived CDR1 and CDR2 are SGHAT and FQNNGV. On this clone itself: As yet, its antigen is unknown.

Sequenced by immunoSEQ multiplex PCR; TCRdb stores in-frame clones only, minus some. The table shows roughly 35,000 clones, with 74% occurring only once. Sequenced material: FFPE invasive lung adenocarcinoma tissue. V and J are TRBV11-2 and TRBJ2-1; 11 bases are shared with TRBD2. This receptor was taken from a person aged 60 to 70 with lung adenocarcinoma. For the CDR3, the DNA is TGTGCCAGCAGCTTGGGGCTAGCGGGAGGATATGAGCAGTTCTTC. It is translated as CASSLGLAGGYEQFF.